The rows below give T cell receptor beta chains drawn from one sample of a study of regulatory dendritic cells for organ transplantation. Assay used: immunoSEQ multiplex PCR; TCRdb lists only in-frame clones, some missing. The data contain 5,500 to 6,000 clones, roughly 67% of them singletons. Material for sequencing was memory CD8+ T cells from blood. The source of these receptors is a human donor in good health. Both conserved end residues are part of each CDR3. The D gene is left open where the match is weak. Clone size is not always given. Where it is, it says once, few, many or a class for expanded clones.

TRBV7-8	NA	TRBD1	TRBJ2-3	TGTGCCAGCAGCTTAGCAGGCCAGGGGGTCGCAGATACGCAGTATTTT	CASSLAGQGVADTQYF
TRBV13	NA	NA	TRBJ1-5	TGTGCCAGCAGCTTAGGGGGGCGCGGCAATCAGCCCCAGCATTTT	CASSLGGRGNQPQHF
TRBV27	few	NA	TRBJ2-7	TGTGCCAGCAGTCCCCTGGGCCATTACTACGAGCAGTACTTC	CASSPLGHYYEQYF
TRBV29-1	NA	TRBD1	TRBJ1-2	TGCAGCGTACCCGACAGGGCCCCGTATGGCTACACCTTC	CSVPDRAPYGYTF
TRBV2	few	TRBD1	TRBJ1-2	TGTGCCAGCAGTCCTGGGTTCCGGGACAGGGGAAACTATGGCTACACCTTC	CASSPGFRDRGNYGYTF
TRBV18	few	TRBD1	TRBJ2-2	TGTGCCAGCTCACCACCCGGACAGGGACCCGGGGAGCTGTTTTTT	CASSPPGQGPGELFF
TRBV7-8	large	NA	TRBJ1-2	TGTGCCAGCAGCCCCCTCGGGACAAGCTATGGCTACACCTTC	CASSPLGTSYGYTF
TRBV5-1	NA	TRBD2	TRBJ2-7	TGCGCCAGCAGCCCGGGCGCGGGGGGGCCCTACGAGCAGTACTTC	CASSPGAGGPYEQYF
TRBV4-1	NA	NA	TRBJ2-2	TGCGCCAGCAGCCATGAAAGGGGGAACACCGGGGAGCTGTTTTTT	CASSHERGNTGELFF
TRBV29-1	NA	TRBD2	TRBJ2-2	TGCAGCGTTGACCCGGGACTAGCGGGCCTCACCGGGGAGCTGTTTTTT	CSVDPGLAGLTGELFF
TRBV5-5	NA	NA	TRBJ2-5	TGTGCCAGCTTTTCCTCCCCGGGACAAGACCAAGAGACCCAGTACTTC	CASFSSPGQDQETQYF
TRBV7-2	NA	NA	TRBJ2-7	TGTGCCAGCAGCTTAGTCCAGGTCTCCTCCTACGAGCAGTACTTC	CASSLVQVSSYEQYF
TRBV10-2	NA	NA	TRBJ2-7	TGCGCCAGCAGTGCTACGTGGGGGGACGAGCAGTACTTC	CASSATWGDEQYF
TRBV4-3	NA	TRBD1	TRBJ2-7	TGCGCCAGCAGCCAAGGACAGGGGCGCGAGCAGTACTTC	CASSQGQGREQYF
TRBV11-2	NA	TRBD1	TRBJ1-1	TGTGCCAGCAGCTTAAAGCCGGGACAGGGGGCTGAAGCTTTCTTT	CASSLKPGQGAEAFF
TRBV11-2	NA	NA	TRBJ2-1	TGTGCCAGCAGCCACAGTTCTACAAGCTCCTACAATGAGCAGTTCTTC	CASSHSSTSSYNEQFF
TRBV7-9	NA	TRBD1	TRBJ2-1	TGTGCCAGCAGCCCGGGGACAGTCCTTGGGGAGCAGTTCTTC	CASSPGTVLGEQFF
TRBV6-5	NA	NA	TRBJ2-7	TGTGCCATCAAACACTACGAGCAGTACTTC	CAIKHYEQYF
TRBV29-1	few	NA	TRBJ1-1	TGCAGCGGCCGGGGGGGGCCGCAGATACTGAACACTGAAGCTTTCTTT	CSGRGGPQILNTEAFF
TRBV4-1	few	NA	TRBJ1-6	TGCGCCAGCAGCCAAGGGGTGAGCAGGGGCAATTCACCCCTCCACTTT	CASSQGVSRGNSPLHF
TRBV27	few	NA	TRBJ1-5	TGTGCCAGCAGGGTCGAGAAATATAGCAATCAGCCCCAGCATTTT	CASRVEKYSNQPQHF
TRBV6-4	NA	TRBD2	TRBJ2-5	TGTGCCAGCAGTGACTCTTCTGGCGGGGGGCCAGAGACCCAGTACTTC	CASSDSSGGGPETQYF